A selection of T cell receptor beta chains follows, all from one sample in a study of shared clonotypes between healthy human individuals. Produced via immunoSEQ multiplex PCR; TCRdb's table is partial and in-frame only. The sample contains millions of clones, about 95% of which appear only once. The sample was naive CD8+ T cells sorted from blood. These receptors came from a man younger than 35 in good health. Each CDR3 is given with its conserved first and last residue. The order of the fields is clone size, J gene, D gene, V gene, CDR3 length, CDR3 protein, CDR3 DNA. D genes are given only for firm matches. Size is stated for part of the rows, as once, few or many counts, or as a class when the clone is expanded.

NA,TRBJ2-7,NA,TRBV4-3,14,CASSQDTYSYEQYF,TGCGCCAGCAGCCAAGATACTTACAGCTACGAGCAGTACTTC
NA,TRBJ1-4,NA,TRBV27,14,CASSLYRTGEKLFF,TGTGCCAGCAGTTTATACCGCACGGGGGAAAAACTGTTTTTT
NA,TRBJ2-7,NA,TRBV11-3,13,CASSLGPGDEQYF,TGTGCCAGCAGCTTAGGCCCAGGGGACGAGCAGTACTTC
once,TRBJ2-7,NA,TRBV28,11,CATGISYEQYF,TGTGCCACAGGGATCTCCTACGAGCAGTACTTC
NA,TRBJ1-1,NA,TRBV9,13,CASSQDAGSEAFF,TGTGCCAGCAGCCAAGATGCGGGGAGTGAAGCTTTCTTT
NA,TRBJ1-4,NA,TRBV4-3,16,CASSQEAGPSNEKLFF,TGCGCCAGCAGCCAAGAAGCCGGGCCAAGTAATGAAAAACTGTTTTTT
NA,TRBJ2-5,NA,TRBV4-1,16,CASSQRGAGPEETQYF,TGCGCCAGCAGCCAACGGGGGGCGGGACCTGAAGAGACCCAGTACTTC
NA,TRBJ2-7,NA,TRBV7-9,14,CASSLAPGAYEQYF,TGTGCCAGCAGCTTAGCGCCAGGGGCCTACGAGCAGTACTTC
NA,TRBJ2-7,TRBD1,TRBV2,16,CASSEALGTGEPEQYF,TGTGCCAGCAGTGAAGCGCTTGGGACAGGTGAACCCGAGCAGTACTTC
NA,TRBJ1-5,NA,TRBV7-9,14,CASSLWGENQPQHF,TGTGCCAGCAGCTTATGGGGGGAGAATCAGCCCCAGCATTTT
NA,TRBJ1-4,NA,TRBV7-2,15,CASSLVEGLGEKLFF,TGTGCCAGCAGCTTAGTTGAGGGTTTGGGGGAAAAACTGTTTTTT
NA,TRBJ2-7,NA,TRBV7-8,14,CASSLAGPSYEQYF,TGTGCCAGCAGCTTAGCCGGGCCCTCCTACGAGCAGTACTTC
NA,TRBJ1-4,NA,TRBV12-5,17,CASGLLSSGPANEKLFF,TGTGCTAGTGGTTTGCTATCGTCAGGGCCCGCTAATGAAAAACTGTTTTTT
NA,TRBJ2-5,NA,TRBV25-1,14,CASSDDEREETQYF,TGTGCCAGCAGTGACGACGAGAGAGAAGAGACCCAGTACTTC
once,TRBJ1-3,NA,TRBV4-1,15,CASSPGSNSGNTIYF,TGCGCCAGCAGCCCCGGGTCGAACTCTGGAAACACCATATATTTT
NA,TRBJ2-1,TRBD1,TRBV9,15,CASSEGQITYNEQFF,TGTGCCAGCAGCGAGGGACAGATTACCTACAATGAGCAGTTCTTC
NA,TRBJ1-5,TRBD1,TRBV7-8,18,CASSLVSDRGYSNQPQHF,TGTGCCAGCAGCTTAGTTTCCGACAGGGGCTATAGCAATCAGCCCCAGCATTTT
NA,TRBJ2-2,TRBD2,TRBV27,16,CASRREGLADTGELFF,TGTGCCAGCAGAAGGGAGGGACTAGCGGACACCGGGGAGCTGTTTTTT
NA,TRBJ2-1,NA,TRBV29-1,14,CSVEGGRAYNEQFF,TGCAGCGTTGAGGGCGGCAGGGCGTACAATGAGCAGTTCTTC
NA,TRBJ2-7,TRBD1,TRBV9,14,CASSFGTDAYEQYF,TGTGCCAGCAGTTTTGGGACAGATGCCTACGAGCAGTACTTC
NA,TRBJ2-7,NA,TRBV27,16,CASSATRVQGTYEQYF,TGTGCCAGCAGCGCCACCCGGGTACAGGGCACCTACGAGCAGTACTTC
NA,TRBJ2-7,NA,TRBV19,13,CASRYQNSYEQYF,TGTGCCAGTAGATACCAGAACTCCTACGAGCAGTACTTC
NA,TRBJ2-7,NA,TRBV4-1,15,CASSQDPGAYGEQYF,TGCGCCAGCAGCCAAGATCCAGGGGCATACGGCGAGCAGTACTTC
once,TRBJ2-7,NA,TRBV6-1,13,CASWGNSYYEQYF,TGTGCCAGCTGGGGAAACAGTTACTACGAGCAGTACTTC
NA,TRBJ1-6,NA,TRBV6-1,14,CASSGRDINSPLHF,TGTGCCAGCAGTGGCCGGGACATTAATTCACCCCTCCACTTT
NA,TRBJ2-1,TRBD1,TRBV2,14,CASSDPDRADEQFF,TGTGCCAGCAGTGACCCGGACAGGGCCGATGAGCAGTTCTTC
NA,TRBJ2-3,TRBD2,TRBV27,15,CASSSSSGGTDTQYF,TGTGCCAGCAGTAGCTCTAGCGGGGGTACAGATACGCAGTATTTT
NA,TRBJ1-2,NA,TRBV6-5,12,CASTQLGYGYTF,TGTGCCAGCACCCAGTTGGGGTATGGCTACACCTTC
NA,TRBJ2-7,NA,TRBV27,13,CASRDDRFYEQYF,TGTGCCAGCAGAGATGACAGGTTCTACGAGCAGTACTTC
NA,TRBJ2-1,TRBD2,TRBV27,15,CASNPGASGNNEQFF,TGTGCCAGCAATCCAGGTGCTAGCGGGAACAATGAGCAGTTCTTC